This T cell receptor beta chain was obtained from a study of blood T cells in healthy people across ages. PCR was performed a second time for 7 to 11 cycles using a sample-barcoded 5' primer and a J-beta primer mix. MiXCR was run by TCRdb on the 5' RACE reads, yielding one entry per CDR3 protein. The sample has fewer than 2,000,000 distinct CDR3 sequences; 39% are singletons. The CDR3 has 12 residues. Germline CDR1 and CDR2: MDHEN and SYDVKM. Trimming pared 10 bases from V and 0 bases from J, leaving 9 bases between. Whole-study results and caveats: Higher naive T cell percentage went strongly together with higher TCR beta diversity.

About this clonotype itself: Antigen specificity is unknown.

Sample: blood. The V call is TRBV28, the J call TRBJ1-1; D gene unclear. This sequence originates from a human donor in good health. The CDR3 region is CATRVLNTEAFF. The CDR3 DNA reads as TGTGCCACCCGGGTGTTGAACACTGAAGCTTTCTTT.